This is a list of T cell receptor beta chains from one sample in a study of identical twins. Using its own MiXCR run on the 5' RACE reads, TCRdb lists one record per CDR3 protein. The table lists approximately 240,000 distinct CDR3 sequences, over 11% of them singletons. Source material: memory (CD45RO+) T cells sorted from blood. The receptors were gathered from a woman aged 18-29 years in good health. The CDR3 runs from the conserved cysteine through the conserved F or W. Each record gives: CDR3 length, J gene, D gene, clone size, V gene, CDR3 protein, CDR3 DNA. A D gene is named only where the DNA matches it firmly. Size tells how often a clone was seen (once, few, many) or the class of an expanded clone, and some rows leave it out.

17 | TRBJ1-5 | - | few | TRBV7-2 | CASSIRGGRESNQPQHF | TGTGCCAGCAGCATTCGGGGGGGGAGGGAAAGCAATCAGCCCCAGCATTTT
15 | TRBJ1-1 | - | - | TRBV4-2 | CASTARTAPNTEAFF | TGTGCCAGCACGGCCCGGACAGCTCCGAACACTGAAGCTTTCTTT
15 | TRBJ1-2 | TRBD1 | - | TRBV5-1 | CASRSRDRVLYGYTF | TGCGCCAGCAGGAGTCGGGACAGGGTCCTCTATGGCTACACCTTC
14 | TRBJ1-2 | - | few | TRBV7-9 | CASSDRTGPWGYTF | TGTGCCAGCAGCGATCGAACAGGGCCGTGGGGCTACACCTTC
16 | TRBJ1-6 | TRBD1 | few | TRBV2 | CASNLQGGGNNSPLHF | TGTGCCAGCAACCTTCAGGGAGGGGGCAATAATTCACCCCTCCACTTT
13 | TRBJ1-6 | - | - | TRBV30 | CAWRGLLDSPLHF | TGTGCCTGGAGGGGATTGCTTGATTCACCCCTCCACTTT
12 | TRBJ2-2 | - | few | TRBV5-1 | CASSFQNGELFF | TGCGCCAGCAGCTTTCAGAATGGGGAGCTGTTTTTT
11 | TRBJ1-2 | TRBD1 | many | TRBV20-1 | CSGRWTGGYTF | TGCAGTGGCCGATGGACAGGAGGCTACACCTTC
13 | TRBJ2-1 | - | many | TRBV7-9 | CASSPGQNNEQFF | TGTGCCAGCAGCCCCGGACAGAACAATGAGCAGTTCTTC
20 | TRBJ2-3 | TRBD2 | - | TRBV7-8 | CASSLPVAGGQSLGRNTQYF | TGTGCCAGCAGCCTCCCGGTAGCGGGAGGGCAATCCCTCGGGCGGAATACGCAGTATTTT
14 | TRBJ1-3 | - | many | TRBV6-1 | CASSQQSSGNTIYF | TGTGCCAGCAGTCAACAGAGCTCTGGAAACACCATATATTTT
17 | TRBJ2-7 | TRBD2 | once | TRBV11-2 | CASSLGVGTSGTYEQYF | TGTGCCAGCAGCCTAGGGGTTGGGACTAGCGGGACCTACGAGCAGTACTTC
15 | TRBJ2-3 | TRBD1 | - | TRBV6-2/TRBV6-3 | CASSLDRARVGTQYF | TGTGCCAGCAGTTTGGACAGGGCCCGGGTTGGTACGCAGTATTTT
14 | TRBJ2-7 | - | many | TRBV15 | CATSRGRLSYEQYF | TGTGCCACCAGCAGAGGGCGGCTCTCCTACGAGCAGTACTTC
13 | TRBJ2-1 | - | few | TRBV6-1 | CAVWGPVSHEQFF | TGTGCCGTCTGGGGGCCGGTGTCGCATGAGCAGTTCTTC
16 | TRBJ2-7 | TRBD2 | - | TRBV9 | CASSPGIAGDSYEQYF | TGTGCCAGCAGCCCCGGGATAGCGGGGGACTCCTACGAGCAGTACTTC
12 | TRBJ2-7 | - | few | TRBV20-1 | CSTRGSWGEQYF | TGCAGTACGAGGGGCAGTTGGGGCGAGCAGTACTTC
15 | TRBJ2-2 | - | few | TRBV5-1 | CASSLDGVYARELFF | TGCGCCAGCAGCTTGGACGGAGTTTATGCCCGGGAGCTGTTTTTT
14 | TRBJ2-7 | TRBD1 | - | TRBV25-1 | CASSPRDRFNEQYF | TGTGCCAGCAGCCCTAGGGACAGGTTCAACGAGCAGTACTTC
14 | TRBJ1-6 | - | - | TRBV12-3/TRBV12-4 | CASKTQDYNSPLHF | TGTGCCAGCAAAACGCAAGATTATAATTCACCCCTCCACTTT
14 | TRBJ1-4 | TRBD1 | - | TRBV6-1 | CASLDRDRGWKLFF | TGTGCCAGCCTCGACCGGGACAGGGGGTGGAAACTGTTTTTT
14 | TRBJ1-4 | TRBD1 | - | TRBV7-9 | CASSLEAGGEKLFF | TGTGCCAGCAGCTTAGAGGCAGGGGGTGAAAAACTGTTTTTT
15 | TRBJ1-2 | - | few | TRBV19 | CASTTARGETYGYTF | TGTGCCAGTACGACCGCTCGTGGGGAAACCTATGGCTACACCTTC
15 | TRBJ2-2 | TRBD1 | few | TRBV7-9 | CASSRRDRDTGELFF | TGTGCCAGCAGCCGCCGGGACAGGGACACCGGGGAGCTGTTTTTT
13 | TRBJ2-1 | TRBD2 | few | TRBV7-2 | CASTGGPYNEQFF | TGTGCCAGCACGGGGGGACCCTACAATGAGCAGTTCTTC
13 | TRBJ2-7 | TRBD2 | few | TRBV20-1 | CSTIPSGTYEQYF | TGCAGTACAATCCCTAGCGGGACCTACGAGCAGTACTTC
14 | TRBJ2-2 | - | - | TRBV12-3/TRBV12-4 | CASSLARETGELFF | TGTGCCAGCAGTTTAGCCCGGGAGACCGGGGAGCTGTTTTTT
13 | TRBJ1-2 | - | - | TRBV7-2 | CASSLVRIGGYTF | TGTGCCAGCAGCTTAGTTCGCATAGGGGGCTACACCTTC
15 | TRBJ2-1 | - | - | TRBV5-1 | CASSLFGSSYNEQFF | TGCGCCAGCAGCTTGTTCGGGAGCTCCTACAATGAGCAGTTCTTC
19 | TRBJ2-7 | TRBD2 | few | TRBV4-3 | CASSQAWGKERGSSYEQYF | TGCGCCAGCAGCCAAGCTTGGGGGAAGGAGCGGGGGAGCTCCTACGAGCAGTACTTC
11 | TRBJ2-7 | - | few | TRBV19 | CTAAGLYEQYF | TGTACGGCGGCAGGGCTTTACGAGCAGTACTTC
15 | TRBJ2-7 | - | - | TRBV7-8 | CASSLFGGTSYEQYF | TGTGCCAGCAGCTTATTTGGGGGCACCTCCTACGAGCAGTACTTC
16 | TRBJ1-5 | - | many | TRBV7-9 | CASSLGIGGSGQPQHF | TGTGCCAGCAGCTTAGGAATCGGGGGGTCAGGTCAGCCCCAGCATTTT
16 | TRBJ2-3 | TRBD2 | - | TRBV3-1 | CASSQVPAGNPDTQYF | TGTGCCAGCAGCCAAGTTCCAGCGGGAAACCCAGATACGCAGTATTTT
15 | TRBJ2-7 | - | few | TRBV2 | CASRRFGPSSEEQYF | TGTGCCAGCAGACGGTTCGGACCGAGCTCAGAGGAGCAGTACTTC
16 | TRBJ2-5 | TRBD2 | - | TRBV12-3/TRBV12-4 | CASSSNRGGRVETQYF | TGTGCCAGCAGTTCGAATCGGGGCGGGAGGGTCGAGACCCAGTACTTC
15 | TRBJ2-3 | TRBD2 | many | TRBV12-3/TRBV12-4 | CASSFTSDSTDTQYF | TGTGCCAGCAGTTTTACTAGCGATAGCACAGATACGCAGTATTTT
15 | TRBJ2-7 | - | - | TRBV20-1 | CSARDARGNSYEQYF | TGCAGTGCTAGAGATGCGAGGGGAAATTCCTACGAGCAGTACTTC
13 | TRBJ2-5 | - | many | TRBV7-2 | CASSFGGGETQYF | TGTGCCAGCAGCTTCGGTGGGGGGGAGACCCAGTACTTC
14 | TRBJ2-7 | - | few | TRBV20-1 | CSATPGRIEYEQYF | TGCAGTGCCACGCCGGGACGGATAGAGTACGAGCAGTACTTC